Following are 15 T cell receptor beta chains from one sample sequenced in a study of CD8 T cells in ankylosing spondylitis (dated by TCRdb to about 2017). The library was produced with 5' RACE. The sequencer was an Illumina HiSeq 2500. Through fastp at Q25 and MiXCR, TCRdb rebuilt clones from the public reads, retaining in-frame beta chains. Records with the same CDR3 protein are collapsed into one entry carrying the most frequent genes and DNA. Across this sample there are about 120,000 distinct CDR3 sequences, with 12% to 15% seen only once. Clones ranked in the top ten supply 3% of the sample. Sequencing was performed on blood, either unsorted or a sorted T cell fraction (not recorded which). The origin of the receptors is a female donor with ankylosing spondylitis or in good health (not recorded which).

V is TRBV3-1 and J is TRBJ2-7; D is ambiguous. V lost 10 bases and J lost 0, with 25 bases in between. Germline V gene data show CDR1 as LGHDT and CDR2 as YNNKEL (reference sequence). The CDR3 sequence is 17 residues long. CDR3: CATTKHAPFAISYEQYF. The CDR3 DNA reads as TGTGCCACCACCAAACACGCCCCGTTTGCGATCTCCTACGAGCAGTACTTC.

In this sample, this clonotype turned up many times. The chain recombines TRBV28 with TRBJ1-4; D remains unclear. Trimming took off 6 bases at V and 4 bases at J, with 9 bases between the two ends. The CDR3 runs 13 residues. CDR1 and CDR2 (germline): MDHEN, SYDVKM. The CDR3 sequence is CASRVVGNEKLFF. Here the CDR3 DNA reads TGTGCCAGCAGGGTCGTTGGTAATGAAAAACTGTTTTTT.

This clonotype has just a few counts. The genes are TRBV19 and TRBJ1-3, with unresolved D. This CDR3 comprises 16 residues. Germline CDR1 is LNHDA and CDR2 is SQIVND (reference sequence). V was trimmed by 4 bases and J by 4 bases, leaving 17 bases between them. The CDR3 DNA follows: TGTGCCAGTAGTACCGGACGTAAACTTACCGGAAACACCATATATTTT. Amino acids: CASSTGRKLTGNTIYF.

In the case of this clonotype: This could be a read error, since a much larger clone is one nucleotide away. The gene calls are TRBV27 and TRBJ2-7; 11 positions match TRBD1. This CDR3 spans 15 amino acids. Trimming took 5 bases from V and 3 from J; bases not matched to a gene: 6. Germline assignment: CDR1 MNHEY and CDR2 SMNVEV (reference sequence). CDR3 nucleotide sequence: TGTGCCAGCAGTGAAGGGACAGGGGGACTCTACGAGCAGTACTTC. Amino acids: CASSEGTGGLYEQYF.

The rearrangement links TRBV7-2 to TRBJ2-1, with D possibly TRBD2 on 5 matching bases. Per germline, CDR1 SGHTA and CDR2 FQGNSA. There are 15 residues in the CDR3. V lost 0 bases to trimming and J lost 10 bases, with 16 bases between them. The CDR3 here is CASSLALDSAWEQFF. The DNA of the CDR3 is TGTGCCAGCAGCTTAGCGCTGGACTCCGCCTGGGAGCAGTTCTTC.

Ten or more counts support this clonotype. This chain joins TRBV7-9 and TRBJ1-5; D uncertain. Per the germline V gene, CDR1 is SEHNR and CDR2 is FQNEAQ (reference sequence). V shed 1 base and J shed 8 bases, with 6 bases lying between them. This CDR3 has 12 amino acids. CDR3 protein: CASSLDREPQHF. Written as DNA, the CDR3 is TGTGCCAGCAGCTTAGATCGTGAGCCCCAGCATTTT. Combining the CDR3 with reference TRBV7-9 and TRBJ1-5 gives the whole variable domain DTGVSQNPRHKITKRGQNVTFRCDPISEHNRLYWYRQTLGQGPEFLTYFQNEAQLEKSRLLSDRFSAERPKGSFSTLEIQRTEQGDSAMYLCASSLDREPQHFGDGTRLSIL.

This clonotype was seen ten or more times. V is TRBV29-1 and J is TRBJ1-2; D is unclear. This CDR3 has 12 amino acids. Trimming stripped 4 bases from V and 5 bases from J, with 11 bases between. Per germline, CDR1 SQVTM and CDR2 ANQGSEA. CDR3 region: CSVAGGRYGYTF. The CDR3 nucleotides are TGCAGCGTTGCGGGCGGCCGGTATGGCTACACCTTC.

This clonotype was counted at least ten times. The V gene is TRBV5-1, the J gene TRBJ2-3, with D hard to call. Germline values: CDR1 SGHRS, CDR2 YFSETQ. CDR3 length: 13 amino acids. Deletions cut 0 bases from V and 6 bases from J, with 8 bases between. CDR3 sequence reads: CASSLASGDTQYF. The CDR3 bases are TGCGCCAGCAGCTTGGCCTCCGGGGATACGCAGTATTTT.

This clonotype was picked up many times. The chain carries TRBV11-2 and TRBJ2-7; D gene uncertain. With 1 base removed from V and 4 bases from J, the gap between germline ends came to 2 bases. CDR1 is SGHAT and CDR2 is FQNNGV in the germline V gene. The CDR3 is made up of 11 amino acids. Here the CDR3 reads CASSLVYEQYF. In DNA, the CDR3 is TGTGCCAGCAGCTTAGTTTACGAGCAGTACTTC.

In its sample, this clonotype was seen many times. The gene calls are TRBV12-3 or TRBV12-4 and TRBJ2-1; D is unclear. The CDR3 has 13 residues. V was cut by 10 bases and J by 4 bases, with 14 bases left in between. CDR3: CATRTPGYNEQFF. In DNA form, the CDR3 reads TGTGCCACCCGCACTCCCGGTTACAATGAGCAGTTCTTC.

This clonotype appeared a few times. The chain recombines TRBV5-1 with TRBJ2-7, with D possibly matching TRBD2 (6 bases). Germline V CDR1 and CDR2: SGHRS, YFSETQ. V was shortened by 7 bases and J by 4 bases, with 15 bases between the two germline ends. The CDR3 is 13 residues long. This chain's CDR3 is CASGIMGGYEQYF. DNA of the CDR3: TGCGCCAGCGGGATAATGGGGGGTTACGAGCAGTACTTC.

This clonotype was recorded many times. The chain is built from TRBV6-5 and TRBJ1-2; no definite D call. With 7 bases removed from V and 7 bases from J, the gap between germline ends came to 10 bases. Germline V gives CDR1 MNHEY, CDR2 SVGAGI. The CDR3 totals 11 residues. DNA for the CDR3: TGTGCCAGCAAGAAGGGAGGTGGCTACACCTTC. This gives the protein CASKKGGGYTF.

This clonotype showed up many times. This chain uses TRBV21-1 with TRBJ2-1; TRBD2, as called in the table, went unchecked against the DNA. TRBV21-1 constitutes a pseudogene. The CDR3 is 19 residues long. CDR3 residues: CASSKAGCGLAGGCNEQFF. The CDR3 coding sequence is TGTGCCAGCAGCAAAGCAGGGTGTGGACTAGCGGGGGGTTGTAATGAGCAGTTCTTC.

This clonotype was seen only a few times. This chain uses TRBV5-5 with TRBJ2-6; the D is unclear. Germline assignment: CDR1 SGHKS and CDR2 YYEKEE (reference sequence). The CDR3 runs 16 residues. V dropped 3 bases and J dropped 4 bases, with 14 bases sitting between them. The CDR3 region has the DNA TGTGCCAGCAGCTCCTCAGTTTCAGCCGGGGCCAACGTCCTGACTTTC. The encoded protein is CASSSSVSAGANVLTF.

This clonotype was recorded a few times. The J gene is TRBJ2-7, the V gene TRBV5-1; 8 nucleotides line up with TRBD1. The germline V gene encodes CDR1 SGHRS and CDR2 YFSETQ. Unmatched junction bases numbered 8, after V lost 3 bases and J lost 9 bases. The CDR3 extends over 13 amino acids. The CDR3 bases are TGCGCCAGCAGCTCGGACAGGGAAATGGGGCAGTACTTC. Translated, it gives CASSSDREMGQYF. The full variable domain, completed using reference TRBV5-1 and TRBJ2-7, is KAGVTQTPRYLIKTRGQQVTLSCSPISGHRSVSWYQQTPGQGLQFLFEYFSETQRNKGNFPGRFSGRQFSNSRSEMNVSTLELGDSALYLCASSSDREMGQYFGPGTRLTVT.